The 3 T cell receptor beta chains below were found in one sample sequenced in a study of T cells in localized non-small cell lung cancer. Assay: immunoSEQ multiplex PCR; the TCRdb copy retains only in-frame clones and omits some. The sample yields around 130,000 clones, 89% seen once. This material consisted of peripheral blood, taken before any cancer treatment. Receptors were obtained from a female donor older than 55 with stage I lung adenocarcinoma.

A remark on this clone: This sequence may be a read error, since a much larger clone differs from it by one base. The chain joins TRBV7-3 to TRBJ2-1; TRBD2 agrees at 8 bases. The V gene's germline CDR1 is SGHTA and CDR2 FQGTGA. V was clipped by 5 bases and J by 12 bases; unmatched bases: 21. The CDR3 runs 17 residues. This CDR3 reads CASSTPEDIASGYGQFF. The CDR3 nucleotides are TGTGCCAGCAGCACCCCGGAGGATATCGCTAGCGGGTATGGGCAGTTCTTC.

The rearrangement uses TRBV5-1 and TRBJ1-4; no firm D call. The V gene's germline CDR1 is SGHRS and CDR2 YFSETQ. Deletions cut 4 bases from V and 5 bases from J, with 12 bases between. The CDR3 totals 14 residues. The CDR3 here is CASSPRTVNEKLFF. CDR3 DNA: TGCGCCAGCAGCCCAAGGACCGTCAATGAAAAACTGTTTTTT. Full variable domain (missing parts from reference TRBV5-1 and TRBJ1-4): KAGVTQTPRYLIKTRGQQVTLSCSPISGHRSVSWYQQTPGQGLQFLFEYFSETQRNKGNFPGRFSGRQFSNSRSEMNVSTLELGDSALYLCASSPRTVNEKLFFGSGTQLSVL.

This chain links TRBV28 with TRBJ2-1, with D unclear. CDR3 size: 13 residues. V was shortened by 2 bases and J by 7 bases, with 9 bases between the two germline ends. The V gene's germline CDR1 is MDHEN and CDR2 SYDVKM. The CDR3 DNA is TGTGCCAGCAGTTTACCCGCGGCGAATGAGCAGTTCTTC. Its translation is CASSLPAANEQFF.